The 16 T cell receptor beta chains below all came from one sample that was sequenced in a study of CD8+CD57+ T cells in acquired aplastic anemia. Researchers used genomic DNA as the template to profile TCR beta VDJ and CDR3. TCRdb processed the reads anew with MiXCR; each CDR3 protein has one entry. The table has over 150,000 distinct CDR3 sequences, roughly 60% seen once. Only patients with CD8+CD57+ cell expansion on flow cytometry were chosen for sequencing. Material for sequencing was sorted CD4+, CD8+, or CD8+CD57+ T cells (not recorded which) from PBMCs. Source of these receptors: a human donor with aplastic anemia.

The chain uses TRBV7-8 and TRBJ2-7; possible D gene TRBD1, 6 bases. This CDR3 spans 14 amino acids. V lost 2 bases, J lost 3 bases, and 11 bases lay in between. The V gene's germline CDR1 is SGHVS and CDR2 FQNEAQ. CDR3 nucleotide sequence: TGTGCCAGCAGCTTACACCAGGGACACTACGAGCAGTACTTC. It is translated as CASSLHQGHYEQYF.

The CDR3 coding sequence is TGCAGTGCTAGATCCCCCCCTAGCGGGAGTGGGGAGCTGTTTTTT. It translates to CSARSPPSGSGELFF. The chain is built from TRBV20-1 and TRBJ2-2; 10 positions match TRBD2. CDR3 length: 15 amino acids. The germline V gene encodes CDR1 DFQATT and CDR2 SNEGSKA (reference sequence). The trim removed 2 bases at V and 8 bases at J, leaving 8 bases unmatched.

The chain carries TRBV5-1 and TRBJ2-7; possible D gene TRBD2, 6 bases. The germline V gene encodes CDR1 SGHRS and CDR2 YFSETQ. The CDR3 is made up of 14 amino acids. Between the trimmed V and J ends, which lost 0 bases and 5 bases, there was a span of 12 bases. CDR3 amino acids: CASSLAGGINEQYF. As DNA, the CDR3 is TGCGCCAGCAGCTTGGCAGGAGGGATCAACGAGCAGTACTTC.

This chain uses TRBV7-3 with TRBJ2-7; 9 bases agree with TRBD2. The CDR3 has 16 residues. Germline V gene data show CDR1 as SGHTA and CDR2 as FQGTGA. Trimming removed 5 bases from V and 3 bases from J; junction bases left unmatched: 11. The CDR3 nucleotides read TGTGCCAGCAGCCAAGGGCCGGGACTAGCAGGCTACGAGCAGTACTTC. Its protein product is CASSQGPGLAGYEQYF.

This clonotype was detected only a few times. The rearrangement links TRBV15 to TRBJ2-7, with 10 bases matching TRBD2. There are 17 residues in the CDR3. V lost 3 bases and J lost 4; bases outside the gene matches: 12. Germline assignment: CDR1 LNHNV and CDR2 YYDKDF (reference sequence). The CDR3 spells CATSRFLSGRASYEQYF. In nucleotides, the CDR3 is TGTGCCACCAGCAGGTTCCTCAGCGGGAGGGCCTCTTACGAGCAGTACTTC.

This clonotype was seen repeatedly, ten times or more. This chain links TRBV24-1 with TRBJ2-2; perhaps D is TRBD1 or TRBD2 (5 bases each). CDR3 length equals 17 residues. CDR1 and CDR2 from the germline V gene are KGHDR and SFDVKD. The V and J ends lost 4 bases and 5 bases respectively, with 19 bases between them. Here the CDR3 DNA reads TGTGCCACCAGTGACTCCGGGACCCCCTTGGGAACCGGGGAGCTGTTTTTT. Translated, it gives CATSDSGTPLGTGELFF.

The rearrangement uses TRBV20-1 and TRBJ2-7; D may correspond to TRBD1 or TRBD2 (5 bases each). Germline CDR1 DFQATT, CDR2 SNEGSKA (reference sequence). This CDR3 is built from 13 residues. Trimming took 4 bases from V and 0 from J, leaving 10 bases between them. This CDR3 reads CSATGTSSYEQYF. CDR3 bases: TGCAGTGCTACCGGGACGAGCTCCTACGAGCAGTACTTC.

CDR3 DNA: TGTGCCAGCAGCCAATCTACTAGCGGAAGATTCTACGAGCAGTACTTC. Residues: CASSQSTSGRFYEQYF. The chain links TRBV3-1 to TRBJ2-7; TRBD2 aligns across 8 bases. The junction had 9 bases not matched to a gene; V was cut back by 2 bases and J by 3 bases. The germline CDR1 and CDR2 sequences are LGHDT and YNNKEL (reference sequence). CDR3 size: 16 residues.

The CDR3 loop reads CASSSWGGQEREKLFF. The CDR3 region has the DNA TGTGCCAGCAGCTCGTGGGGGGGACAGGAAAGGGAAAAACTGTTTTTT. This chain connects TRBV7-8 to TRBJ1-4, with 8 positions matching TRBD1. The CDR3 sequence is 16 residues long. The germline V gene encodes CDR1 SGHVS and CDR2 FQNEAQ. Germline trimming cut 4 bases from V and 8 bases from J; bases unmatched to any gene: 12.

The chain employs TRBV15 and TRBJ1-2, with no clear D. Between the trimmed V and J ends, which lost 0 bases and 0 bases, there was a span of 8 bases. Germline loops: CDR1 LNHNV, CDR2 YYDKDF (reference sequence). The CDR3 has 15 residues. This CDR3 reads CATSRDLTTNYGYTF. The CDR3 coding sequence is TGTGCCACCAGCAGAGATCTGACAACTAACTATGGCTACACCTTC.

The J gene is TRBJ1-1, the V gene TRBV19; TRBD1 agrees at 7 bases. The V gene's germline CDR1 is LNHDA and CDR2 SQIVND (reference sequence). This CDR3 is built from 18 residues. V lost 4 bases to trimming and J lost 4 bases; unmatched junction nucleotides: 18. DNA of the CDR3: TGTGCCAGTAGTACCACTGGTGCAAACAGGGGAGTGAGCACTGAAGCTTTCTTT. Translation gives CASSTTGANRGVSTEAFF.

This chain connects TRBV24-1 to TRBJ2-3; TRBD2 matches 8 bases. The CDR3 is made up of 15 amino acids. The V and J ends lost 9 bases and 0 bases, in that order; junction bases with no gene match: 7. Germline V lookup: CDR1 KGHDR, CDR2 SFDVKD. The CDR3 reads CATSLSGASTDTQYF. CDR3 in DNA: TGTGCCACCTCCCTTAGCGGGGCCAGCACAGATACGCAGTATTTT.

The J gene is TRBJ2-7, the V gene TRBV6-2 or TRBV6-3; 15 bases fit TRBD2. The CDR3 consists of 18 residues. The germline CDR1 and CDR2 sequences are MNHEY and SVGEGT. V lost 5 bases, J lost 2 bases, and 10 bases stayed unmatched. This CDR3 is CASSTERTSGGATYEQYF. DNA of the CDR3: TGTGCCAGCAGTACCGAGAGGACTAGCGGGGGGGCGACCTACGAGCAGTACTTC.

This clonotype is a singleton in its sample. The gene calls are TRBV24-1 and TRBJ2-7, with TRBD1 matching 7 bases. There are 14 residues in the CDR3. V shed 4 bases and J 5 bases; nucleotides not matched to a gene: 7. CDR1 and CDR2 from the germline V gene are KGHDR and SFDVKD. The CDR3 sequence is CATSDWDRFNEQYF. DNA of the CDR3: TGTGCCACCAGTGACTGGGACAGATTCAACGAGCAGTACTTC.

V usage is TRBV3-1 and J usage is TRBJ1-6; D is unclear. Per the germline V gene, CDR1 is LGHDT and CDR2 is YNNKEL (reference sequence). V lost 4 bases, J lost 8 bases, and 6 bases lay in between. The CDR3 covers 12 residues. For the CDR3, the DNA is TGTGCCAGCAGCCGAGAATATTCACCCCTCCACTTT. Its translation: CASSREYSPLHF.

V and J are TRBV7-8 and TRBJ2-3; D gene ambiguous. The V end was cut by 5 bases, the J end by 1 base, with 19 bases between. The length of the CDR3 is 17 residues. CDR1 is SGHVS, CDR2 FQNEAQ, per germline. As DNA, the CDR3 is TGTGCCAGCAGCCCTCGACCAGTACGATTAGGCACAGATACGCAGTATTTT. Translating gives CASSPRPVRLGTDTQYF.